These 5 T cell receptor beta chains were sequenced from one sample in a study of beta chain features in type 1 diabetes. General study results and limits: Shorter TCRB CDR3s, moderately but significantly so, were found in Type 1 diabetes patients in all four CD4+ subsets.

Their specific antigens are unknown. The entirety of the isolated RNA underwent reverse transcription, so expressed TCRB transcripts were sequenced. The data were produced by immunoSEQ multiplex PCR, yet TCRdb's version contains in-frame clones alone and is incomplete. Among around 340,000 clones listed, 9.3% were seen once. Source material: central memory CD4+ T cells from blood. The receptors originated from a man aged 25-45 years with type 1 diabetes.

This clone was recorded a few times. CDR3 residues: CASLSVSERREQYF. CDR3 nucleotide sequence: TGTGCCAGCTTGTCGGTCAGCGAGAGGCGCGAGCAGTACTTC. The chain is built from TRBV6-5 and TRBJ2-7; D is uncertain. The V end was cut by 8 bases, the J end by 6 bases, with 20 bases between. CDR1 and CDR2 from the germline V gene are MNHEY and SVGAGI. The CDR3 contains 14 residues.

This clone was observed a few times. V usage is TRBV19 and J usage is TRBJ2-6; 11 bases fit TRBD1. Losses at the gene ends were 9 bases for V and 3 bases for J; bases not matched to a gene: 10. The germline CDR1 and CDR2 sequences are LNHDA and SQIVND (reference sequence). CDR3 length equals 17 residues. The CDR3, as DNA: TGTGCCAGCCGCCCCTCGGGACAGGGGGTTGGGGCCAACGTCCTGACTTTC. It encodes CASRPSGQGVGANVLTF.

This clone was picked up a small number of times. The chain has TRBV21-1 and TRBJ1-1. TRBV21-1 is marked as a pseudogene. The CDR3 length is 10 residues. CDR3 DNA sequence: TGTGCCAGCAGTAGCAAAGAAGCTTTCTTT. It codes for CASSSKEAFF.

The V and J genes are TRBV29-1 and TRBJ2-1; 9 nucleotides line up with TRBD2. CDR1 and CDR2 from the germline V gene are SQVTM and ANQGSEA. V dropped 0 bases and J dropped 5; count of bases not matched to a gene: 8. The CDR3 has 16 amino acids. CDR3 loop: CSVEDPAGGRHNEQFF. The CDR3 DNA sequence: TGCAGCGTTGAAGATCCGGCGGGGGGGCGGCACAATGAGCAGTTCTTC.

This sequence joins TRBV6-5 and TRBJ1-4, with 7 bases matching TRBD1. In germline, CDR1 is MNHEY, CDR2 SVGAGI. V dropped 0 bases and J dropped 5; count of bases not matched to a gene: 3. This CDR3 spans 15 amino acids. CDR3 loop: CASSYSWDRNEKLFF. The CDR3, as DNA: TGTGCCAGCAGTTACTCGTGGGACAGAAATGAAAAACTGTTTTTT.